The 9 T cell receptor beta chains in this list originate from one sample, sequenced in a study of CD8 T cells in Susac syndrome. RNA in amounts of about 0.5 to 1 ug was reverse transcribed with random hexamers. MiXCR, run by TCRdb on the immunoSEQ multiplex PCR reads, gives a single entry per CDR3 protein. The repertoire holds about 120,000 distinct CDR3 sequences, about nine tenths seen once, with approximately 0.12% in the top ten. What was sequenced was CD8+ T cells from PBMCs. The receptors stem from a human donor in good health.

The J gene is TRBJ2-3, the V gene TRBV12-3 or TRBV12-4; D not resolved. The CDR3 runs to 15 residues. With 5 bases removed from V and 1 base from J, the gap between germline ends came to 13 bases. Written as DNA, the CDR3 is TGTGCCAGCAGTGTAAATCTTTTGGGCACAGATACGCAGTATTTT. Its protein product is CASSVNLLGTDTQYF.

This chain uses TRBV6-2 or TRBV6-3 with TRBJ1-2; a weak D match, TRBD1 (5 bases). In germline, CDR1 is MNHEY, CDR2 SVGEGT. CDR3 length: 15 residues. V lost 3 bases, J lost 6 bases, and 17 bases lay in between. The CDR3 DNA reads TGTGCCAGCAGTTATCACCGGGACTATAAAGATGGCTACACCTTC. Encoded protein: CASSYHRDYKDGYTF.

V and J are TRBV19 and TRBJ2-5; TRBD1 agrees at 10 bases. Germline-derived CDR1 and CDR2 are LNHDA and SQIVND (reference sequence). V was clipped by 3 bases and J by 6 bases; unmatched bases: 7. This CDR3 has 15 residues. CDR3 nucleotide sequence: TGTGCCAGTAGTATTGGGACAGGGGACATCCAGACCCAGTACTTC. Protein sequence: CASSIGTGDIQTQYF.

The chain links TRBV7-2 to TRBJ1-1; unclear D gene. Per germline, CDR1 SGHTA and CDR2 FQGNSA. The CDR3 runs to 13 residues. With 5 bases removed from V and 1 base from J, the gap between germline ends came to 8 bases. The CDR3 sequence is CASSPFRNTEAFF. CDR3 in DNA: TGTGCCAGCAGCCCCTTTAGGAACACTGAAGCTTTCTTT.

The gene calls are TRBV6-4 and TRBJ2-6; unclear D gene. This CDR3 has 16 amino acids. Germline V CDR1 and CDR2: MRHNA, SNTAGT. V lost 4 bases, J lost 0 bases, and 10 bases lay in between. CDR3 sequence: CASSGESGSGANVLTF. CDR3 in DNA: TGTGCCAGCAGTGGAGAGTCGGGCTCTGGGGCCAACGTCCTGACTTTC.

The rearrangement joins TRBV29-1 to TRBJ2-2; D remains unclear. The V end lost 7 bases, the J end lost 0 bases, and 9 bases lay between the germline ends. Per the germline V gene, CDR1 is SQVTM and CDR2 is ANQGSEA. The CDR3 contains 13 residues. The CDR3 reads CSAKATNTGELFF. In nucleotides, the CDR3 is TGCAGCGCTAAAGCTACGAACACCGGGGAGCTGTTTTTT.

V and J are TRBV2 and TRBJ2-2; D uncertain. Between the trimmed V and J ends, which lost 8 bases and 2 bases, there was a span of 9 bases. The CDR3 loop spans 13 amino acids. Germline V gene sequence: CDR1 SNHLY, CDR2 FYNNEI. This CDR3 reads CASARVNTGELFF. Here the CDR3 DNA reads TGTGCCAGCGCGCGAGTTAACACCGGGGAGCTGTTTTTT. The whole variable domain, remainder taken from reference TRBV2 and TRBJ2-2, is EPEVTQTPSHQVTQMGQEVILRCVPISNHLYFYWYRQILGQKVEFLVSFYNNEISEKSEIFDDQFSVERPDGSNFTLKIRSTKLEDSAMYFCASARVNTGELFFGEGSRLTVL.

This chain uses TRBV20-1 with TRBJ1-1; no clear D gene. This CDR3 comprises 12 residues. Trimming pared 5 bases from V and 2 bases from J, leaving 9 bases between. From germline, CDR1 is DFQATT and CDR2 SNEGSKA (reference sequence). The CDR3 nucleotides read TGCAGTGCTCTGATTAAAAACACTGAAGCTTTCTTT. Its translation: CSALIKNTEAFF.

V usage is TRBV4-3 and J usage is TRBJ2-3; weak D call: TRBD2 (6 bases). V gave up 2 bases and J gave up 5 bases, with 17 bases separating them. Germline V gives CDR1 LGHNA, CDR2 YSLEER. The CDR3 runs to 16 residues. The CDR3 region is CASSQPGPPGGDTQYF. CDR3 DNA: TGCGCCAGCAGCCAACCTGGACCGCCCGGGGGAGATACGCAGTATTTT.